The clone carrying this TCR beta chain was picked up many times. This specimen belongs to a study of T-cell reconstitution after alpha-beta-depleted transplantation in children. Preparing the TCRbeta library involved the use of unique molecular identifiers. TCRdb re-analysed the PCR reads in MiXCR, keeping a single row per CDR3 protein. Among approximately 350,000 distinct CDR3 sequences, approximately 12% were seen once, and the ten largest hold around 4.5%. Germline-derived CDR1 and CDR2 are SQVTM and ANQGSEA. The V and J ends lost 4 bases and 10 bases respectively, with 11 bases between them. The CDR3 is 11 residues long.

The receptor was isolated from a human donor who donated a stem cell graft to a child with Fanconi anemia. Sequencing used PBMCs, obtained from the stem cell graft. This chain connects TRBV29-1 to TRBJ2-1; the D is unclear. The CDR3 is CSVGVGYEQFF. CDR3 bases: TGCAGCGTTGGTGTGGGCTACGAGCAGTTCTTC.